The rows below give T cell receptor beta chains drawn from one sample of a study of CD8 T cells in ankylosing spondylitis. TCRdb itself ran the 5' RACE reads through MiXCR, one entry per CDR3 protein. This table has fewer than 550,000 distinct CDR3 sequences, roughly 5% appearing once. The specimen was blood, either unsorted or a sorted T cell fraction (not recorded which). The source of these receptors is a male donor with ankylosing spondylitis. CDR3s include the opening cysteine and the closing phenylalanine or tryptophan. D genes are given only for firm matches. Some rows have no size entry. The others give once, few or many, or a class for an expanded clone.

J: TRBJ1-4; size: many; D: NA; V: TRBV7-9; CDR3: CASSITRGVREKLFF; DNA: TGTGCCAGCAGCATAACACGGGGCGTCCGTGAAAAACTGTTTTTT
J: TRBJ2-3; size: many; D: NA; V: TRBV20-1; CDR3: CSAVGWGPDTQYF; DNA: TGCAGTGCTGTAGGCTGGGGCCCAGATACGCAGTATTTT
J: TRBJ2-7; size: many; D: TRBD2; V: TRBV20-1; CDR3: CSVGLAGPYEQYF; DNA: TGCAGTGTCGGACTAGCGGGACCCTACGAGCAGTACTTC
J: TRBJ1-2; size: many; D: TRBD1; V: TRBV10-3; CDR3: CAISSGTGESGYTF; DNA: TGTGCCATCAGCTCCGGGACAGGGGAAAGTGGCTACACCTTC
J: TRBJ1-1; size: NA; D: NA; V: TRBV5-5; CDR3: CASRNTVNTEAFF; DNA: TGTGCCAGCAGGAACACGGTAAACACTGAAGCTTTCTTT
J: TRBJ2-1; size: many; D: TRBD2; V: TRBV24-1; CDR3: CATSDPTSGSYNEQFF; DNA: TGTGCCACCAGTGATCCGACTAGCGGGAGTTACAATGAGCAGTTCTTC
J: TRBJ1-1; size: many; D: TRBD1; V: TRBV18; CDR3: CASSPPGTGRTEAFF; DNA: TGTGCCAGCTCACCACCCGGGACAGGACGGACTGAAGCTTTCTTT
J: TRBJ2-7; size: many; D: NA; V: TRBV5-1; CDR3: CASSLAEGLEQYF; DNA: TGCGCCAGCAGCTTGGCCGAGGGACTCGAGCAGTACTTC
J: TRBJ2-3; size: many; D: TRBD2; V: TRBV20-1; CDR3: CSASLAGGTDTQYF; DNA: TGCAGTGCTAGCCTAGCGGGAGGTACAGATACGCAGTATTTT
J: TRBJ2-7; size: once; D: NA; V: TRBV28; CDR3: CASRRLLRTYEQYF; DNA: TGTGCCAGCAGAAGGCTCTTAAGGACCTACGAGCAGTACTTC
J: TRBJ2-7; size: NA; D: NA; V: TRBV6-5; CDR3: CASSYRGVGGYEQYF; DNA: TGTGCCAGCAGTTACCGAGGGGTCGGGGGTTACGAGCAGTACTTC
J: TRBJ2-7; size: many; D: TRBD2; V: TRBV29-1; CDR3: CSAFAGVRPEQYF; DNA: TGCAGCGCATTCGCGGGAGTCCGACCGGAGCAGTACTTC
J: TRBJ2-3; size: many; D: NA; V: TRBV27; CDR3: CASAFALSTDTQYF; DNA: TGTGCCAGCGCCTTTGCGTTAAGCACAGATACGCAGTATTTT
J: TRBJ1-5; size: many; D: NA; V: TRBV7-2; CDR3: CASSFRAAGNQPQHF; DNA: TGTGCCAGCAGCTTTAGGGCGGCAGGCAATCAGCCCCAGCATTTT
J: TRBJ2-5; size: many; D: NA; V: TRBV11-2; CDR3: CASSLKLGVMAGPKTQYF; DNA: TGTGCCAGCAGCTTAAAACTCGGGGTAATGGCAGGCCCTAAGACCCAGTACTTC
J: TRBJ1-2; size: many; D: TRBD1; V: TRBV20-1; CDR3: CSARSIGRQGASGYTF; DNA: TGCAGTGCTAGATCGATTGGGAGGCAGGGGGCTAGTGGCTACACCTTC
J: TRBJ2-5; size: many; D: NA; V: TRBV7-2; CDR3: CASSFLGWQETQYF; DNA: TGTGCCAGCAGCTTCCTTGGATGGCAGGAGACCCAGTACTTC
J: TRBJ2-2; size: many; D: NA; V: TRBV20-1; CDR3: CSAPDLTGELFF; DNA: TGCAGTGCTCCTGACCTCACCGGGGAGCTGTTTTTT
J: TRBJ2-3; size: many; D: TRBD1; V: TRBV4-3; CDR3: CASSQGPDLGQVRNTDTQYF; DNA: TGCGCCAGCAGCCAAGGGCCTGATCTCGGACAGGTGCGGAACACAGATACGCAGTATTTT
J: TRBJ2-7; size: many; D: TRBD1; V: TRBV10-3; CDR3: CAISTGTGGIIHEQYF; DNA: TGTGCCATCAGCACCGGGACAGGGGGTATCATCCACGAGCAGTACTTC
J: TRBJ1-1; size: many; D: NA; V: TRBV7-2; CDR3: CASSTIVNTEAFF; DNA: TGTGCCAGCAGCACCATAGTGAACACTGAAGCTTTCTTT
J: TRBJ2-5; size: many; D: NA; V: TRBV15; CDR3: CATSRDLTNNQETQYF; DNA: TGTGCCACCAGCAGAGATCTAACCAATAACCAAGAGACCCAGTACTTC
J: TRBJ2-7; size: many; D: TRBD1; V: TRBV11-2; CDR3: CASSLGDSWDRGYEQYF; DNA: TGTGCCAGCAGCTTAGGCGACTCCTGGGACAGGGGCTACGAGCAGTACTTC
J: TRBJ2-5; size: many; D: TRBD2; V: TRBV5-4; CDR3: CASSPGPGGETQYF; DNA: TGTGCCAGCAGCCCGGGACCGGGAGGAGAGACCCAGTACTTC
J: TRBJ1-2; size: many; D: TRBD1; V: TRBV5-1; CDR3: CASSLTGINGGYTF; DNA: TGCGCCAGCAGCCTGACAGGGATAAACGGTGGCTACACCTTC
J: TRBJ1-1; size: many; D: TRBD1; V: TRBV20-1; CDR3: CSAIQDRGLKAFF; DNA: TGCAGTGCTATTCAGGACAGGGGGCTTAAAGCTTTCTTT
J: TRBJ2-7; size: NA; D: TRBD2; V: TRBV6-1; CDR3: CASRPGLASYEQYF; DNA: TGTGCCAGCAGGCCGGGACTAGCCTCCTACGAGCAGTACTTC
J: TRBJ2-5; size: many; D: NA; V: TRBV4-3; CDR3: CASSPSPGETQYF; DNA: TGCGCCAGCAGCCCCTCGCCGGGAGAGACCCAGTACTTC
J: TRBJ1-1; size: many; D: TRBD1; V: TRBV6-2/TRBV6-3; CDR3: CASSTGTGRTEAFF; DNA: TGTGCCAGCAGTACCGGGACAGGTCGCACTGAAGCTTTCTTT
J: TRBJ2-7; size: many; D: NA; V: TRBV18; CDR3: CASSPNSAYEQYF; DNA: TGTGCCAGCTCACCAAATAGCGCCTACGAGCAGTACTTC
J: TRBJ1-1; size: many; D: NA; V: TRBV12-3/TRBV12-4; CDR3: CASTWTQAMNTEAFF; DNA: TGTGCCAGCACTTGGACGCAGGCGATGAACACTGAAGCTTTCTTT
J: TRBJ2-5; size: NA; D: NA; V: TRBV20-1; CDR3: CSARYQVLRTQYF; DNA: TGCAGTGCTAGATATCAGGTATTGAGGACCCAGTACTTC
J: TRBJ1-2; size: many; D: NA; V: TRBV7-2; CDR3: CASSFSGGELYGYTF; DNA: TGTGCCAGCAGCTTTTCAGGAGGGGAGCTCTATGGCTACACCTTC
J: TRBJ1-3; size: many; D: NA; V: TRBV7-9; CDR3: CASSTESSGNTIYF; DNA: TGTGCCAGCAGCACAGAGAGCTCTGGAAACACCATATATTTT
J: TRBJ2-1; size: many; D: NA; V: TRBV7-9; CDR3: CASSSRPDEQFF; DNA: TGTGCCAGCAGCTCGAGACCGGATGAGCAGTTCTTC
J: TRBJ2-3; size: many; D: TRBD2; V: TRBV28; CDR3: CASSPGLAGPSTDTQYF; DNA: TGTGCCAGCAGTCCGGGACTAGCGGGGCCTAGCACAGATACGCAGTATTTT
J: TRBJ2-5; size: NA; D: NA; V: TRBV30; CDR3: CAWMRDTKVETQYF; DNA: TGTGCCTGGATGAGGGACACAAAGGTGGAGACCCAGTACTTC
J: TRBJ2-1; size: many; D: TRBD2; V: TRBV20-1; CDR3: CSAFPGTSGTNEQFF; DNA: TGCAGTGCTTTCCCCGGGACTAGCGGGACCAATGAGCAGTTCTTC
J: TRBJ1-1; size: many; D: NA; V: TRBV29-1; CDR3: CSVVRGGERNTEAFF; DNA: TGCAGCGTTGTGAGGGGGGGAGAAAGGAACACTGAAGCTTTCTTT
J: TRBJ1-1; size: few; D: NA; V: TRBV5-1; CDR3: CASSLLGGVAEAFF; DNA: TGCGCCAGCAGCCTCCTCGGGGGGGTAGCGGAAGCTTTCTTT
J: TRBJ2-7; size: NA; D: NA; V: TRBV7-2; CDR3: CASSSQPTYEQYF; DNA: TGTGCCAGCAGCTCGCAGCCGACGTACGAGCAGTACTTC
J: TRBJ2-2; size: many; D: TRBD1; V: TRBV4-3; CDR3: CASSQGTGLTGELFF; DNA: TGCGCCAGCAGCCAAGGGACAGGGTTAACCGGGGAGCTGTTTTTT
J: TRBJ1-1; size: many; D: NA; V: TRBV20-1; CDR3: CSATAGTLDTEAFF; DNA: TGCAGTGCTACCGCCGGGACTCTGGACACTGAAGCTTTCTTT
J: TRBJ2-7; size: many; D: TRBD2; V: TRBV6-2/TRBV6-3; CDR3: CASSLRQAGDWAYEQYF; DNA: TGTGCCAGCAGTTTACGACAAGCGGGAGACTGGGCCTACGAGCAGTACTTC
J: TRBJ2-7; size: many; D: TRBD1; V: TRBV12-3/TRBV12-4; CDR3: CASSLAQRAGGHEQYF; DNA: TGTGCCAGCAGTTTAGCGCAGCGGGCAGGGGGCCATGAGCAGTACTTC
J: TRBJ2-3; size: many; D: TRBD1; V: TRBV10-3; CDR3: CAISRPRTGLEDTQYF; DNA: TGTGCCATCAGCCGTCCGAGGACAGGGTTAGAAGATACGCAGTATTTT
J: TRBJ2-1; size: many; D: TRBD2; V: TRBV5-1; CDR3: CATRLAGLAYNEQFF; DNA: TGCGCCACCCGACTAGCGGGACTTGCCTACAATGAGCAGTTCTTC
J: TRBJ2-7; size: NA; D: NA; V: TRBV12-3/TRBV12-4; CDR3: CASRLHSYEQYF; DNA: TGTGCCAGCAGACTCCACAGCTACGAGCAGTACTTC
J: TRBJ2-2; size: NA; D: NA; V: TRBV21-1; CDR3: CASSKKGSELFF; DNA: TGTGCCAGCAGCAAAAAGGGTTCCGAGCTGTTTTTT
J: TRBJ1-2; size: many; D: TRBD1; V: TRBV7-9; CDR3: CASSLKGQGLHGYTF; DNA: TGTGCCAGCAGCTTAAAGGGACAGGGGCTCCATGGCTACACCTTC
J: TRBJ2-1; size: many; D: NA; V: TRBV20-1; CDR3: CSALFYNEQFF; DNA: TGCAGTGCCCTATTCTACAATGAGCAGTTCTTC
J: TRBJ2-7; size: NA; D: NA; V: TRBV20-1; CDR3: CSARDYQGGDEQYF; DNA: TGCAGTGCTAGAGATTATCAGGGAGGCGACGAGCAGTACTTC
J: TRBJ2-3; size: many; D: NA; V: TRBV20-1; CDR3: CSGSDRGGRDTQYF; DNA: TGCAGTGGTTCTGACAGGGGAGGGCGGGATACGCAGTATTTT
J: TRBJ1-3; size: NA; D: NA; V: TRBV7-8; CDR3: CASSFLRARGNTIYF; DNA: TGTGCCAGCAGCTTCCTGAGGGCGCGGGGAAACACCATATATTTT
J: TRBJ1-1; size: once; D: NA; V: TRBV18; CDR3: CASSPRPSGDTEAFF; DNA: TGTGCCAGCTCACCCCGTCCCAGTGGGGACACTGAAGCTTTCTTT
J: TRBJ1-1; size: NA; D: TRBD1; V: TRBV6-5; CDR3: CASSYSNRGAEAFF; DNA: TGTGCCAGCAGTTACTCGAACAGGGGCGCTGAAGCTTTCTTT
J: TRBJ1-1; size: many; D: NA; V: TRBV4-3; CDR3: CASSQVAGPTEAFF; DNA: TGCGCCAGCAGCCAAGTCGCAGGGCCCACTGAAGCTTTCTTT